This TCR beta chain was sequenced for a study of PD-1 blockade in classical Hodgkin lymphoma. Study observations and caveats: Patients who began taking nivolumab under 1 year after ASCT were left out. Compared with healthy donors, newly diagnosed patients reportedly showed lower baseline TCR diversity. Compared with baseline, CD4+ but not CD8+ TCR diversity had risen significantly by C4D1.

Trimming took off 1 base at V and 1 base at J, with 4 bases between the two ends. Germline V gives CDR1 SSHAT, CDR2 FNYEAQ (reference sequence). There are 14 residues in the CDR3. Every patient experienced relapse after autologous stem cell transplantation, and brentuximab vedotin exposure varied. Best response was recorded as complete response, partial response or progressive disease. TCRdb keeps only in-frame clones here, not all; method: immunoSEQ multiplex PCR. The sample lists about 12,000 clones; roughly 92% were seen once. Regarding this clone: The target antigen is unknown.

The rearrangement links TRBV7-7 to TRBJ2-2; D call uncertain. The specimen comprised peripheral blood mononuclear cells (PBMCs), sampled at baseline. The clonotype was recovered from a human donor with classical Hodgkin lymphoma. Here the CDR3 reads CASSLGRNTGELFF. DNA for the CDR3: TGTGCCAGCAGCTTAGGCAGGAACACCGGGGAGCTGTTTTTT.